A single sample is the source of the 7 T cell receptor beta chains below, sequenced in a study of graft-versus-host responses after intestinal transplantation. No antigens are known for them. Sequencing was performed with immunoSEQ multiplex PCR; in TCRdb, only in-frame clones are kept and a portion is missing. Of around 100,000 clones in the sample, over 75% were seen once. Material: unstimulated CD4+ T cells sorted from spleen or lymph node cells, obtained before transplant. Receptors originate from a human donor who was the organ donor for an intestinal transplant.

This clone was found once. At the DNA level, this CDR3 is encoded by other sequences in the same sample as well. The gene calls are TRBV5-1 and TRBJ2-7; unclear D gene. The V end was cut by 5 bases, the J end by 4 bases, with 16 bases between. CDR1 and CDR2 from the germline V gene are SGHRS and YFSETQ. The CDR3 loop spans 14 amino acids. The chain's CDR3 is CASSFEPNLYEQYF. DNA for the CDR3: TGCGCCAGCAGTTTTGAGCCAAACCTATACGAGCAGTACTTC. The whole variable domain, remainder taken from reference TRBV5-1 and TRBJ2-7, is KAGVTQTPRYLIKTRGQQVTLSCSPISGHRSVSWYQQTPGQGLQFLFEYFSETQRNKGNFPGRFSGRQFSNSRSEMNVSTLELGDSALYLCASSFEPNLYEQYFGPGTRLTVT.

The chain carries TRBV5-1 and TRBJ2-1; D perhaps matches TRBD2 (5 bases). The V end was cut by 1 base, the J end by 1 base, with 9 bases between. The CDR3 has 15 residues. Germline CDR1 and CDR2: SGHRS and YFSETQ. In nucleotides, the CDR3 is TGCGCCAGCAGCTTGACCGGGGAATCCTACAATGAGCAGTTCTTC. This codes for CASSLTGESYNEQFF.

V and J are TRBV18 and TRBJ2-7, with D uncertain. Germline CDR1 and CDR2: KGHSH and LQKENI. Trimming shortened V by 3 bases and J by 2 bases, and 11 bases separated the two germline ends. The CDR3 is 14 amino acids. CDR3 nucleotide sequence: TGTGCCAGCTCACCCACCCGAACCACCTACGAGCAGTACTTC. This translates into CASSPTRTTYEQYF.

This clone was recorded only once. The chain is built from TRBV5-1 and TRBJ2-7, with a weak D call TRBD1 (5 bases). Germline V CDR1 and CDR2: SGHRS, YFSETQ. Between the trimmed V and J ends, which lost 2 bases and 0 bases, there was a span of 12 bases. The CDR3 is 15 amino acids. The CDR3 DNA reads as TGCGCCAGCAGCTTAACCTGGGGCCCCTCCTACGAGCAGTACTTC. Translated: CASSLTWGPSYEQYF.

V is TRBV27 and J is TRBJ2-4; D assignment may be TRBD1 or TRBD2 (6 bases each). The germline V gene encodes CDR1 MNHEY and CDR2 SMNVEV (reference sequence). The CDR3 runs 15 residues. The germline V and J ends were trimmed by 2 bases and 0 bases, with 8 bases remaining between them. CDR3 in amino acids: CASSLGGLAKNIQYF. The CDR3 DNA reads TGTGCCAGCAGTTTAGGGGGGCTAGCCAAAAACATTCAGTACTTC.

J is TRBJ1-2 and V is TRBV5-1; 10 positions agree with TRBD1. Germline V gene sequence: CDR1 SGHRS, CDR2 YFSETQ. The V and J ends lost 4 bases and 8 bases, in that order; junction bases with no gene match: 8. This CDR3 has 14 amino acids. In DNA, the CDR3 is TGCGCCAGCAGCCTGACAGGGGGCGCAGAAGGCTACACCTTC. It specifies CASSLTGGAEGYTF.

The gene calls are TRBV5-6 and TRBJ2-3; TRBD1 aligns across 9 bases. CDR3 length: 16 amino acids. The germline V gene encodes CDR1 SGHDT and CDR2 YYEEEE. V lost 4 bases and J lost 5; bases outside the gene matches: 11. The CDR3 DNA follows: TGTGCCAGCAGCCGTACCGGGACAGGGTCGGGAGATACGCAGTATTTT. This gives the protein CASSRTGTGSGDTQYF.